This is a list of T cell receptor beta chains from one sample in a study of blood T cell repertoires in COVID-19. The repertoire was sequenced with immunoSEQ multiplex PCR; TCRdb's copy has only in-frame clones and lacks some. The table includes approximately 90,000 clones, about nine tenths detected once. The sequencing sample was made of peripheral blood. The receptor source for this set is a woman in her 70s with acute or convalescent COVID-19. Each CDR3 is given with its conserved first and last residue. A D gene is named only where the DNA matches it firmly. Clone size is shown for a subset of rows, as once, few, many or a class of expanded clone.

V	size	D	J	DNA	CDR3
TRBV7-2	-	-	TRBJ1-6	TGTGCCAGCAGCTTAGAGTTACAGGGTTATTCACCCCTCCACTTT	CASSLELQGYSPLHF
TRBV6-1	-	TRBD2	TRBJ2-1	TGTGCCAGCAGTGATGGCGGGAGCTACAATGAGCAGTTCTTC	CASSDGGSYNEQFF
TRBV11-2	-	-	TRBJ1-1	TGTGCCAGCAGCTTCCAACCGGGAGGAGAAGCTTTCTTT	CASSFQPGGEAFF
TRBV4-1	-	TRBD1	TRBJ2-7	TGCGCCAGCAGCCAAAATGGGCAGGGGGCCTCCTACGAGCAGTACTTC	CASSQNGQGASYEQYF
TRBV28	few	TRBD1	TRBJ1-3	TGTGCCAGCAGTGAACCGGGACAGGGGGTGAGATCTGGAAACACCATATATTTT	CASSEPGQGVRSGNTIYF
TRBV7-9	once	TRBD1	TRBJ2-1	TGTGCCAGCAGCTTAGTTCAGGGGGCAGATGAGCAGTTCTTC	CASSLVQGADEQFF
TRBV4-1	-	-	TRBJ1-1	TGCGCCAGCAGCCCATCCACATGGCCTGAAGCTTTCTTT	CASSPSTWPEAFF
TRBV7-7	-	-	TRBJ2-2	TGTGCCAGCAGCCCCGGGGCCGGGGAGCTGTTTTTT	CASSPGAGELFF
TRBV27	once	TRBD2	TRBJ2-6	TGTGCCAGCAGTTCGGCAGGGACTAACTCTGGGGCCAACGTCCTGACTTTC	CASSSAGTNSGANVLTF
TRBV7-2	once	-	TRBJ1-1	TGTGCCAGCAGCGACCGTAAGACATCTAACACTGAAGCTTTCTTT	CASSDRKTSNTEAFF
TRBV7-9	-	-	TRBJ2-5	TGTGCCAGCAGCTTGATAAGTAGTATCGGTACCCAGTACTTC	CASSLISSIGTQYF
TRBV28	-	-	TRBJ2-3	TGTGCCAGCAGTTTAGGGGCTTATACGCAGTATTTT	CASSLGAYTQYF
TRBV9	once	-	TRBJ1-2	TGTGCCAGCAGTCGCTCGAGAGGAAACGCCTATGGCTACACCTTC	CASSRSRGNAYGYTF
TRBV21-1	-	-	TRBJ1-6	TGTGCCAGCACTACCCACCCAGCCCGGGGGATTGGTTCACCCCTCCACTTT	CASTTHPARGIGSPLHF
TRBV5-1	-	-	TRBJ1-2	TGCGCCAGCAGCTTGTCGGTCCAAGGGGCGGCGTCCCGCTACACCTTC	CASSLSVQGAASRYTF
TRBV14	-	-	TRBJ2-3	TGTGCCAGCAGCCAAGACCCTAGGGATACGCAGTATTTT	CASSQDPRDTQYF
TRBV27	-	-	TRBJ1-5	TGTGCCAGCAGTTTAGGCCGGAGTCAGCCCCAGCATTTT	CASSLGRSQPQHF
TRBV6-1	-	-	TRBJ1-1	TGTGCCAGCAGTGAAGTCAGGTTGGGGGGCACTGAAGCTTTCTTT	CASSEVRLGGTEAFF
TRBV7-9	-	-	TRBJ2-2	TGTGCCAGCAGCTCACAGGAAAACACCGGGGAGCTGTTTTTT	CASSSQENTGELFF
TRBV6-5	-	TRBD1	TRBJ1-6	TGTGCCAGCAGTACAAACAGGGGATCGAATTCACCCCTCCACTTT	CASSTNRGSNSPLHF
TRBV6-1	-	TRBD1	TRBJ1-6	TGTGCCAGCAGTGTTAGGACAGGGGCGCCCCTTTCGGGGAATTCACCCCTCCACTTT	CASSVRTGAPLSGNSPLHF
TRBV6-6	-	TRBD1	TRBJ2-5	TGTGCCAGCAGAGGGAGACAGGGAATAGAGACCCAGTACTTC	CASRGRQGIETQYF
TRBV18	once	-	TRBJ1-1	TGTGCCAGCTCATACGACAGGAACACTGAAGCTTTCTTT	CASSYDRNTEAFF
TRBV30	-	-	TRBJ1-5	TGTGCCTGGAGTAGAAGGGGATATAGCAATCAGCCCCAGCATTTT	CAWSRRGYSNQPQHF
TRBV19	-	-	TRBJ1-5	TGTGCCAGTGCGGAATTTGCGGATCAGCCCCAGCATTTT	CASAEFADQPQHF
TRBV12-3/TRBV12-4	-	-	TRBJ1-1	TGTGCCAGCAGTTTTCTGCGCACTGAAGCTTTCTTT	CASSFLRTEAFF
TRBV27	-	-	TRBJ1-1	TGTGCCAGCAGTCCCACAGGGTTTGACACTGAAGCTTTCTTT	CASSPTGFDTEAFF
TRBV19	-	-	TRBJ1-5	TGTGCCAGTAGTATAGGTCAATTTAGCAATCAGCCCCAGCATTTT	CASSIGQFSNQPQHF
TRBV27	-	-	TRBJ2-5	TGTGCCAGCAGTAGTGCCAGCCAAGAGACCCAGTACTTC	CASSSASQETQYF
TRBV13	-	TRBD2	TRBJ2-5	TGTGCCAGCAGCTTAGGATGGGCTAGCGGGAAAAAAAAAGAGACCCAGTACTTC	CASSLGWASGKKKETQYF
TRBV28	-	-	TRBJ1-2	TGTGCCAGTAGAGAACAGGGAGTAGTCTATGGCTACACCTTC	CASREQGVVYGYTF
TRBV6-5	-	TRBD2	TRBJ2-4	TGTGCCAGCAGTTCGACTAGCGGAAACATTCAGTACTTC	CASSSTSGNIQYF
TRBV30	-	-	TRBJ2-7	TGTGCCTGGAACCCAGGGGGGACTGCCTACGAGCAGTACTTC	CAWNPGGTAYEQYF
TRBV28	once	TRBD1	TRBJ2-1	TGTGCCAGCAGTCCCCGGGACAGGGGAAGCAATGAGCAGTTCTTC	CASSPRDRGSNEQFF
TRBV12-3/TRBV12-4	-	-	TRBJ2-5	TGTGCCAGCAGTTTCGCGCAGGGGACCCAGTACTTC	CASSFAQGTQYF
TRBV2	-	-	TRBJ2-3	TGTGCCAGGATAACTGGTCCGAACACAGATACGCAGTATTTT	CARITGPNTDTQYF
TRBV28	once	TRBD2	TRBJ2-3	TGTGCCAGCAGTTTAAGCCTAGCGGGAGCGACAGATACGCAGTATTTT	CASSLSLAGATDTQYF
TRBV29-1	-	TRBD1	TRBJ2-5	TGCAGCGCCGGACAGGGAATGGAGACCCAGTACTTC	CSAGQGMETQYF
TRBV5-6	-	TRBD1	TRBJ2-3	TGTGCCAGCAGAGGGGACAGGGGATTGTTAGATACGCAGTATTTT	CASRGDRGLLDTQYF
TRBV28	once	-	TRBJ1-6	TGTGCCAGCAGTTTCGGCGCAGCGTATAATTCACCCCTCCACTTT	CASSFGAAYNSPLHF
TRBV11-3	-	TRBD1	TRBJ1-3	TGTGCCAGCAGCCGGACAGGGTCTGGAAACACCATATATTTT	CASSRTGSGNTIYF
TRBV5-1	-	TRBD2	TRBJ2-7	TGCGCCAGCAGCAAGACTAGCGGGAGAGAGGGAGGCTACGAGCAGTACTTC	CASSKTSGREGGYEQYF
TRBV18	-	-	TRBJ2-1	TGTGCCAGCTCGGACGGGGTGGGAGATGAGCAGTTCTTC	CASSDGVGDEQFF
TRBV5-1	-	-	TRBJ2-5	TGCGCCAGCAGCTTGGGGTCCGGGGGAGAGACCCAGTACTTC	CASSLGSGGETQYF
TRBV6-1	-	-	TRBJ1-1	TGTGCCAGCAGTGCACTAGGCGCGAGGGGGATAGGAAACACTGAAGCTTTCTTT	CASSALGARGIGNTEAFF
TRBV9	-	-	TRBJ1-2	TGTGCCAGCAGCACCAACCCTGGGACTTTAGAGGGCTACACCTTC	CASSTNPGTLEGYTF
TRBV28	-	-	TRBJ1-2	TGTGCCAGCAGTTCGCAGATTGACTATGGCTACACCTTC	CASSSQIDYGYTF
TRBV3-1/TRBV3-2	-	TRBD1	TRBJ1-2	TGTGCCAGCAGCCGAGGGACAGGGGATGGCTACACCTTC	CASSRGTGDGYTF
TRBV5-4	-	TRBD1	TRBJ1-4	TGTGCCAGCAAGAGACAGGGTTCTAATGAAAAACTGTTTTTT	CASKRQGSNEKLFF
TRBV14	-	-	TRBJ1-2	TGTGCCAGCAGCCAAGATCTTCGGTATGGCTACACCTTC	CASSQDLRYGYTF
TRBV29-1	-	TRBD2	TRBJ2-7	TGCAGCGTTGGCGGAACTAGCGGGAGCTCCTACGAGCAGTACTTC	CSVGGTSGSSYEQYF
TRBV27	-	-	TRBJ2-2	TGTGCCAGCAGTCGCTGGACAGCGAACACCGGGGAGCTGTTTTTT	CASSRWTANTGELFF
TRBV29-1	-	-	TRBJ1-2	TGCAGCGTTGAGGCTCTCAGCGCTAACTATGGCTACACCTTC	CSVEALSANYGYTF
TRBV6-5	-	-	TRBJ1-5	TGTGCCAGCACAGGGCCGGGTCAGCCCCAGCATTTT	CASTGPGQPQHF
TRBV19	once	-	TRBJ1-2	TGTGCCAGTAGTCGGGGAGCAGCGGGCCGTGGCTACACCTTC	CASSRGAAGRGYTF
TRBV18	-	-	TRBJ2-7	TGTGCCAGCTCACAACCGGGACTCACCGGGGAGCAGTACTTC	CASSQPGLTGEQYF
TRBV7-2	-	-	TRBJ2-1	TGTGCCAGCAGCTCGACTAGTACCAATGAGCAGTTCTTC	CASSSTSTNEQFF
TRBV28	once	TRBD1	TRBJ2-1	TGTGCCAGCAGTTTAAGACAGGGGGGGGTGAATGAGCAGTTCTTC	CASSLRQGGVNEQFF
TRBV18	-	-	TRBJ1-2	TGTGCCAGCTCACCCCAAAGCGGGCTTCACACCTTC	CASSPQSGLHTF
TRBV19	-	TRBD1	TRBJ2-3	TGTGCCAGTAGTATCTTCTTAGGGACAGGCACAGATACGCAGTATTTT	CASSIFLGTGTDTQYF